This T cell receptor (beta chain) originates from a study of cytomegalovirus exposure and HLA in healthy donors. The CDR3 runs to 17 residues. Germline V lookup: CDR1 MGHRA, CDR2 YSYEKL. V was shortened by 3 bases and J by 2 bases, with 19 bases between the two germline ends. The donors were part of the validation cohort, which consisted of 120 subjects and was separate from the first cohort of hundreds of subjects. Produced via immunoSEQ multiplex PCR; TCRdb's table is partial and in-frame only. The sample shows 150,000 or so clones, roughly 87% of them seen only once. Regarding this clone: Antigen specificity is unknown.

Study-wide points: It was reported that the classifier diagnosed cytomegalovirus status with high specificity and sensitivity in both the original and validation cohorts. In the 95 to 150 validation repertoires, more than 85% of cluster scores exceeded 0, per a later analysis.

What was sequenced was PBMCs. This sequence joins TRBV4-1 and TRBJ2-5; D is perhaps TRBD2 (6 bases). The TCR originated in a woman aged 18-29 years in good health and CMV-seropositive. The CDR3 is CASSQERRTTNQETQYF. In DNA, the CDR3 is TGCGCCAGCAGCCAGGAGCGTAGGACTACAAATCAAGAGACCCAGTACTTC.